Presented here are 10 T cell receptor beta chains from one specimen sequenced in a study of cytotoxic CD8 clonotypes in ibrutinib-treated CLL. Clones were read by immunoSEQ multiplex PCR, and TCRdb kept only the in-frame ones, dropping some. This sample has 250,000 to 350,000 clones, with approximately 79% found just once. Sequenced material: PBMCs, taken at disease progression, from a patient treated with ibrutinib. The source of these receptors is a human donor with chronic lymphocytic leukemia.

J is TRBJ2-7 and V is TRBV9; 8 bases are a match to TRBD2. The junction had 2 bases not matched to a gene; V was cut back by 0 bases and J by 6 bases. This CDR3 comprises 13 residues. In germline, CDR1 is SGDLS, CDR2 YYNGEE. The CDR3 bases are TGTGCCAGCAGCGTAGGGCTAGCGGGCGAGCAGTACTTC. Translated, it gives CASSVGLAGEQYF.

The chain links TRBV6-5 to TRBJ2-5; tentative D call: TRBD1 (6 bases). This CDR3 spans 16 amino acids. Trimming removed 2 bases at V and 0 bases at J, with 13 bases between. Germline CDR1 MNHEY, CDR2 SVGAGI. The CDR3 region is CASSYIGTSYQETQYF. The CDR3 nucleotides read TGTGCCAGCAGTTACATCGGGACATCGTACCAAGAGACCCAGTACTTC.

This clone was picked up one time. The CDR3 is CASSLFGGANEKLFF. Here the CDR3 DNA reads TGTGCCAGCAGTTTATTCGGGGGCGCGAATGAAAAACTGTTTTTT. The J gene is TRBJ1-4, the V gene TRBV28; TRBD1 might be the D (6 bases). Per the germline V gene, CDR1 is MDHEN and CDR2 is SYDVKM. V was cut by 1 base and J by 5 bases, with 11 bases left in between. This CDR3 is built from 15 residues.

As DNA, the CDR3 is TGTGCCAGCAGTGCTGGGTTAGGTCTTAATGAAAAACTGTTTTTT. Translated: CASSAGLGLNEKLFF. The V call is TRBV6-5, the J call TRBJ1-4; the D is unclear. The length of the CDR3 is 15 residues. Germline lookup yields CDR1 MNHEY and CDR2 SVGAGI. V was shortened by 5 bases and J by 4 bases, with 14 bases between the two germline ends.

This rearrangement joins TRBV10-3 to TRBJ2-1, with 13 bases lining up with TRBD2. The germline V gene encodes CDR1 ENHRY and CDR2 SYGVKD. V gave up 3 bases and J gave up 0 bases; unmatched junction bases: 11. This CDR3 contains 20 residues. In DNA, the CDR3 is TGTGCCATCAGTGACTACACTAGCGGGAGGGCCAAAGTCTCCTACAATGAGCAGTTCTTC. Amino acid sequence: CAISDYTSGRAKVSYNEQFF.

This clone came up once. V gene TRBV4-1 combines with J gene TRBJ2-3; no definite D call. The V and J ends lost 4 bases and 6 bases respectively, with 11 bases between them. CDR1 is MGHRA, CDR2 YSYEKL, per germline. This CDR3 has 13 residues. CDR3 region: CASSPPPPDTQYF. Here the CDR3 DNA reads TGCGCCAGCAGCCCCCCTCCACCGGATACGCAGTATTTT.

With respect to this clone: The same CDR3 is also encoded by other DNA sequences in this sample. The chain has TRBV29-1 and TRBJ2-7; 7 nucleotides line up with TRBD1. Germline CDR1 SQVTM, CDR2 ANQGSEA. This CDR3 spans 12 amino acids. V shed 4 bases and J 2 bases; nucleotides not matched to a gene: 2. CDR3 sequence reads: CSVVGGTYEQYF. The CDR3, as DNA: TGCAGCGTTGTAGGGGGCACCTACGAGCAGTACTTC.

The chain links TRBV27 to TRBJ1-5; TRBD1 might be the D (5 bases). This CDR3 comprises 13 residues. The V end lost 7 bases, the J end lost 5 bases, and 12 bases lay between the germline ends. Germline V gives CDR1 MNHEY, CDR2 SMNVEV (reference sequence). CDR3 sequence reads: CASKKGKHQPQHF. Written as DNA, the CDR3 is TGTGCCAGCAAAAAGGGGAAGCATCAGCCCCAGCATTTT.

The chain has TRBV5-6 and TRBJ1-5; possibly TRBD1 for D (6 bases). From germline, CDR1 is SGHDT and CDR2 YYEEEE. V lost 0 bases and J 6 bases, leaving 19 bases between the germline ends. This CDR3 has 17 amino acids. In DNA form, the CDR3 reads TGTGCCAGCAGCTTGGTGTTGGGTCACAGGGAGGGTCAGCCCCAGCATTTT. Translated, it gives CASSLVLGHREGQPQHF.

CDR3: CASSVLGGGYGYTF. The CDR3 DNA sequence: TGTGCCAGCAGCGTCCTCGGGGGCGGGTATGGCTACACCTTC. This chain links TRBV9 with TRBJ1-2, with D possibly being TRBD1 (6 bases). Trimming took off 2 bases at V and 5 bases at J, with 13 bases between the two ends. From germline, CDR1 is SGDLS and CDR2 YYNGEE. The length of the CDR3 is 14 residues.